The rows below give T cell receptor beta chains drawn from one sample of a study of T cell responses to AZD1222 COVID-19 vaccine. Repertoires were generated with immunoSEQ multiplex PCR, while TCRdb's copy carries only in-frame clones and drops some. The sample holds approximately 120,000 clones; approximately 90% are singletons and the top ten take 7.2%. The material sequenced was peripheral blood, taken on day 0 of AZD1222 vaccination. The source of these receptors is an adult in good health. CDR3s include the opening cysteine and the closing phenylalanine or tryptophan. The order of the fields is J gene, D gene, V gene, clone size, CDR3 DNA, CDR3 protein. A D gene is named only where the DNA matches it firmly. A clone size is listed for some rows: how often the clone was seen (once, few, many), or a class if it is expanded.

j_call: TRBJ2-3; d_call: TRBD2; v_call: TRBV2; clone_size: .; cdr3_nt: TGTGCCAGCAGTCCGACTAGCGGGAGAGCTACGCAGTATTTT; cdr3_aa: CASSPTSGRATQYF
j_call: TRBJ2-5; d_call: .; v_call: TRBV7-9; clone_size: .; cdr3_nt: TGTGCCAGCAGCTTAATCGGGAGCGAGACCCAGTACTTC; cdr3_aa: CASSLIGSETQYF
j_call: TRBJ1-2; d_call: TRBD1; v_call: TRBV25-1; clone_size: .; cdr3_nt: TGTGCCAGCAGTGATACAGGGGGCGCGGACTATGGCTACACCTTC; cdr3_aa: CASSDTGGADYGYTF
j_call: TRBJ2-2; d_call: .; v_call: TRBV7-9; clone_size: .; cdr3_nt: TGTGCCAGCAGCTTAGCGGCAGGTGCCGGGGAGCTGTTTTTT; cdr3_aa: CASSLAAGAGELFF
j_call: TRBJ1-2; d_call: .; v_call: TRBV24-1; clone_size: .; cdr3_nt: TGTGCCACTCAGGGCTCTAACTATGGCTACACCTTC; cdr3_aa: CATQGSNYGYTF
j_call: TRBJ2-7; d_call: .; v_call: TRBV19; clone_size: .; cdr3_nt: TGTGCCAGTAGTATAAGGGAGGGGGCCGAGCAGTACTTC; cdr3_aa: CASSIREGAEQYF
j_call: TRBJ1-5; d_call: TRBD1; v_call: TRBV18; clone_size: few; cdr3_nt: TGTGCCAGCTCCGAATCCGGCAGGGGGCCTCAGCCCCAGCATTTT; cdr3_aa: CASSESGRGPQPQHF
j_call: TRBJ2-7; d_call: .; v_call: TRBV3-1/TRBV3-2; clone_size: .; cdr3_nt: TGTGCCAGCAGCCACGACTGGACTCCCTACGAGCAGTACTTC; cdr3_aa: CASSHDWTPYEQYF
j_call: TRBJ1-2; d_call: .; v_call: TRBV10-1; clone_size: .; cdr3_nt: TGCGCCAGAGGCGCGGGGGACTATGGCTACACCTTC; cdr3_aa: CARGAGDYGYTF
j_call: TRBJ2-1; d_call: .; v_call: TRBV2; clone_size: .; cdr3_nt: TGTGCCAGCAGCCGCAGGTTCGGGAATGAGCAGTTCTTC; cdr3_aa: CASSRRFGNEQFF
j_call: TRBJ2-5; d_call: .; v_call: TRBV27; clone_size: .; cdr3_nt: TGTGCCAGCAGTTTATCTGTAGCGGACCAAGAGACCCAGTACTTC; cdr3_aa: CASSLSVADQETQYF
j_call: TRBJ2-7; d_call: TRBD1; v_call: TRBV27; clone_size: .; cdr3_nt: TGTGCCAGCAGTTCGGACAGGGGGTACGCGCAGTACTTC; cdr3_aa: CASSSDRGYAQYF
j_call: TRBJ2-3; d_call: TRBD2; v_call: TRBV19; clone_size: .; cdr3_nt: TGTGCCAGTAGTATCGGGTTGGGCGGGAGGAACACAGATACGCAGTATTTT; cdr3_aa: CASSIGLGGRNTDTQYF
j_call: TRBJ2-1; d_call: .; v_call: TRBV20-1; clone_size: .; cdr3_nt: TGCAGTGCGGGACAATTGGATGAGCAGTTCTTC; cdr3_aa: CSAGQLDEQFF
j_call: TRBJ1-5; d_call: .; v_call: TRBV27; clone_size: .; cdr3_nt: TGTGCCAGCAGTCGGTTTGGCGGTCAGCCCCAGCATTTT; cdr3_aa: CASSRFGGQPQHF
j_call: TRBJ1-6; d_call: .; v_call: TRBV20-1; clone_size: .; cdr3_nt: TGCAGTGCTCGGCCTCTTGCGTCCCTCCACTTT; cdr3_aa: CSARPLASLHF
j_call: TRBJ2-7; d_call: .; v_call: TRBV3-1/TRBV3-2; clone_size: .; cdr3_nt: TGTGCCAGCAGCCAAAGCGGCTTCTCCTACGAGCAGTACTTC; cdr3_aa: CASSQSGFSYEQYF
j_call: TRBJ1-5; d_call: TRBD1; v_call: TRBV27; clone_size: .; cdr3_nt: TGTGCCAGCAGACCTAACACAGGGGTCGGCAATCAGCCCCAGCATTTT; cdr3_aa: CASRPNTGVGNQPQHF
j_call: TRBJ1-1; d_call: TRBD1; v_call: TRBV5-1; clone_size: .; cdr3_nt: TGCGCCAGCAGCTTAGGGACAGGGATCGGTACTGAAGCTTTCTTT; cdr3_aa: CASSLGTGIGTEAFF
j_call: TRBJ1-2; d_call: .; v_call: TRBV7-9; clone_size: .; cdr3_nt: TGTGCCAGCAGCTCCGGGGGTGGCTACACCTTC; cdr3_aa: CASSSGGGYTF
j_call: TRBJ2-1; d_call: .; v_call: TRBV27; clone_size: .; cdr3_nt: TGTGCCAGCAGTATAGACCCTTACGGGGACAATGAGCAGTTCTTC; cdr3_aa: CASSIDPYGDNEQFF
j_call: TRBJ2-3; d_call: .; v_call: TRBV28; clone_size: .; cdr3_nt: TGTGCCAGCAGTTCTGGGTCCCCCACAGATACGCAGTATTTT; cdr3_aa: CASSSGSPTDTQYF
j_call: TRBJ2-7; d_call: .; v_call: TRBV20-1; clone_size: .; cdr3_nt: TGCAGTGGGGGACAAACCTACGAGCAGTACTTC; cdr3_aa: CSGGQTYEQYF
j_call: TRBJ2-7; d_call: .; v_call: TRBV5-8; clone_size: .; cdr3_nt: TGTGCCAGCACCCTAAGTCCAGTCCTCTCCTACGAGCAGTACTTC; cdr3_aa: CASTLSPVLSYEQYF
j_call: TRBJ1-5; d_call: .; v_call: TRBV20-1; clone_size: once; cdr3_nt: TGCAGTGCTAGTTCCAGGGGCGGTCAGCCCCAGCATTTT; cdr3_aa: CSASSRGGQPQHF
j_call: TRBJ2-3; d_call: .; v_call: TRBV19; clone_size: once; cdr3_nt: TGTGCCAGTAGTATCGGCCGGACAGATACGCAGTATTTT; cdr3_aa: CASSIGRTDTQYF
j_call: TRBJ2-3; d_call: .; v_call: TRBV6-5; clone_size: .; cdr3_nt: TGTGCCAGCAGTCCGGACTACCGCACAGATACGCAGTATTTT; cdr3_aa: CASSPDYRTDTQYF
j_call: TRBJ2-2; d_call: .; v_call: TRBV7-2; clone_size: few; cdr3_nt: TGTGCCAGCAGCCCAACTAGGAACACCGGGGAGCTGTTTTTT; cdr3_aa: CASSPTRNTGELFF
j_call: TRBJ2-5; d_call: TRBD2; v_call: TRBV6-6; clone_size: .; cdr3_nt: TGTGCCAGCAGTCCAGACCTCGGGTTTGGGACTAGCGGGGCAGAGACCCAGTACTTC; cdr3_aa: CASSPDLGFGTSGAETQYF
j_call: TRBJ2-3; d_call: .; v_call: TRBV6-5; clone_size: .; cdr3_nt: TGTGCCACTAATAGCGGTATACGAGATACGCAGTATTTT; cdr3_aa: CATNSGIRDTQYF
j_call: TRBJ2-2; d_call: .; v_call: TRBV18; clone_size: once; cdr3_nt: TGTGCCAGCTCACCCAATGGCGTGGGTTACACCGGGGAGCTGTTTTTT; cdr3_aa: CASSPNGVGYTGELFF
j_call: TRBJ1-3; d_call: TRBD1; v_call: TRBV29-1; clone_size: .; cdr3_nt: TGCAGCGTTGAGACAGGGGGAACGTCTACGGGAAACACCATATATTTT; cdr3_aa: CSVETGGTSTGNTIYF
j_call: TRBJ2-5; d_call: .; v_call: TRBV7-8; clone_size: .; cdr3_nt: TGTGCCAGCAGCTTAGTCGCTAGTCAGACCCAGTACTTC; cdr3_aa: CASSLVASQTQYF
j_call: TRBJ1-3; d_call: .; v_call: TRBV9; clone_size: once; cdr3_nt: TGTGCCAGCAGCCCCGACACCAGCTCTGGAAACACCATATATTTT; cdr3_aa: CASSPDTSSGNTIYF
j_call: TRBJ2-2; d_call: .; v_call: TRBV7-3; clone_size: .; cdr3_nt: TGTGCCAGCAGCTCCCCGACTAGTTCGAACACCGGGGAGCTGTTTTTT; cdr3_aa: CASSSPTSSNTGELFF
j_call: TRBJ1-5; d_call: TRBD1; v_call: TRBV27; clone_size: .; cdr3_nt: TGTGCCAGCAATAAACAGGGGGCGCTGGGTCAGCCCCAGCATTTT; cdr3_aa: CASNKQGALGQPQHF
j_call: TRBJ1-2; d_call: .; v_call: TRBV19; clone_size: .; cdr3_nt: TGTGCCAGTAGTCAAGGGGCGGAGGACTATGGCTACACCTTC; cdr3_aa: CASSQGAEDYGYTF
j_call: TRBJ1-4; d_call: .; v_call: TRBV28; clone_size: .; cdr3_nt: TGTGCCAGCAGTTCCAGGGAAACTAATGAAAAACTGTTTTTT; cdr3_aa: CASSSRETNEKLFF
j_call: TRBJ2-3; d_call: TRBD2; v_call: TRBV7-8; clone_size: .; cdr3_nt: TGTGCCAGCAGCGCCGAGTTAGCGGGACTCACAGATACGCAGTATTTT; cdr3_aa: CASSAELAGLTDTQYF
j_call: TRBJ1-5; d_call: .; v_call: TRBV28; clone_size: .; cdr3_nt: TGTGCCAGCAGTTTAAGGCAGCCCCAGCATTTT; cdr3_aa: CASSLRQPQHF
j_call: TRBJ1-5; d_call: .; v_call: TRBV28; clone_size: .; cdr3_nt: TGTGCCAGCAGGCCAGCCGACGGACTGACGCAGCCCCAGCATTTT; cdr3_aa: CASRPADGLTQPQHF
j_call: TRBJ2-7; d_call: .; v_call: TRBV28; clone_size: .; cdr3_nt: TGTGCCAGCAGTTTTCGTGGCAGACCCTACGAGCAGTACTTC; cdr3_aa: CASSFRGRPYEQYF
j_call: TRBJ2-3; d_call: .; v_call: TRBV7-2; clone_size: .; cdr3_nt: TGTGCCAGCAGCTTAGTACCCGCTACAGAGACTAGCACAGATACGCAGTATTTT; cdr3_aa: CASSLVPATETSTDTQYF